The 15 T cell receptor beta chains reported below all come from one sample, sequenced in a study of control samples from healthy donors and cancer patients. Data came from immunoSEQ multiplex PCR; TCRdb stores just in-frame clones and leaves some out. The profile covers about 89,000 clones, with about 83% appearing a single time and more than 2% taken by the ten largest. The specimen was blood. These TCRs come from a woman aged 40 to 49 in good health.

The chain carries TRBV30 and TRBJ1-1, with D perhaps TRBD1 (6 bases). There are 12 residues in the CDR3. Trimming removed 5 bases at V and 0 bases at J, with 7 bases between. Germline-derived CDR1 and CDR2 are GTSNPN and SVGIG (reference sequence). CDR3 amino acids: CAWYRVNTEAFF. The CDR3 DNA reads as TGTGCCTGGTACAGGGTGAACACTGAAGCTTTCTTT.

The table lists this clone with a count of one. This chain connects TRBV3-1 (or the pseudogene TRBV3-2) to TRBJ2-2; no clear D gene. Germline V lookup: CDR1 LGHDT, CDR2 YNNKEL (reference sequence). CDR3 size: 12 residues. V lost 4 bases and J 6 bases, leaving 6 bases between the germline ends. The CDR3 loop is CASSLRSGELFF. CDR3 DNA: TGTGCCAGCAGCCTTCGGTCCGGGGAGCTGTTTTTT.

The chain uses TRBV7-9 and TRBJ2-5; D uncertain. The CDR3 contains 14 residues. The germline V and J ends were trimmed by 3 bases and 5 bases, with 13 bases remaining between them. CDR1 is SEHNR, CDR2 FQNEAQ, per germline (reference sequence). CDR3 residues: CASSLSPVEETQYF. DNA of the CDR3: TGTGCCAGCAGCTTGTCACCCGTCGAGGAGACCCAGTACTTC.

The table lists this clone with a few counts. The chain links TRBV29-1 to TRBJ2-2; no definite D call. The germline CDR1 and CDR2 sequences are SQVTM and ANQGSEA. The CDR3 has 13 residues. V lost 5 bases, J lost 1 base, and 8 bases lay in between. The CDR3 nucleotides are TGCAGCGTTCGGAACCAGAACACCGGGGAGCTGTTTTTT. It encodes CSVRNQNTGELFF.

The gene calls are TRBV19 and TRBJ1-4; maybe TRBD1 (6 bases). Germline CDR1 is LNHDA and CDR2 is SQIVND (reference sequence). V was cut by 3 bases and J by 7 bases, with 15 bases left in between. The CDR3 totals 15 residues. The CDR3 loop is CASSITADSSEKLFF. The DNA for the CDR3 is TGTGCCAGTAGTATTACAGCGGACAGTAGTGAAAAACTGTTTTTT.

The chain carries TRBV7-2 and TRBJ1-2, with a possible D match to TRBD1 (6 bases). Germline V CDR1 and CDR2: SGHTA, FQGNSA. CDR3 length: 15 residues. The V and J ends lost 3 bases and 6 bases respectively, with 17 bases between them. CDR3 amino acids: CASSFQGPFTDGYTF. The CDR3 DNA is TGTGCCAGCAGCTTCCAGGGGCCCTTCACAGATGGCTACACCTTC.

The chain is built from TRBV7-2 and TRBJ1-3, with 8 bases fitting TRBD1. Germline loops: CDR1 SGHTA, CDR2 FQGNSA. With 5 bases clipped from V and 4 bases from J, the junction kept 4 bases outside the gene matches. There are 14 residues in the CDR3. This chain's CDR3 is CASSPGTGGNTIYF. The DNA for the CDR3 is TGTGCCAGCAGCCCCGGGACAGGAGGAAACACCATATATTTT.

This clone was detected a few times. This chain connects TRBV10-3 to TRBJ1-2; possible D gene TRBD1, 6 bases. The CDR3 totals 15 residues. Trimming left V 5 bases short and J 4 bases short, with 17 bases between. Germline-derived CDR1 and CDR2 are ENHRY and SYGVKD. The CDR3 coding sequence is TGTGCCATCAGTAAACCACTAACAGGGTTCTATGGCTACACCTTC. It encodes CAISKPLTGFYGYTF.

The V gene is TRBV9, the J gene TRBJ2-3; weak D call: TRBD1 (5 bases). V gave up 4 bases and J gave up 1 base, with 13 bases separating them. The CDR3 length is 15 residues. CDR1 SGDLS and CDR2 YYNGEE come from the germline V gene. The CDR3: CASSRQSLGTDTQYF. The CDR3 bases are TGTGCCAGCAGCCGACAGAGTCTTGGCACAGATACGCAGTATTTT.

The chain couples TRBV5-1 to TRBJ2-4; D is uncertain. Germline V gene sequence: CDR1 SGHRS, CDR2 YFSETQ. The ends were cut back, 0 bases at V and 6 bases at J, with 13 bases in the middle. The CDR3 contains 15 residues. The CDR3 is CASSLEGPPGNIQYF. The CDR3 DNA reads TGCGCCAGCAGCTTGGAGGGTCCCCCGGGAAACATTCAGTACTTC.

The genes are TRBV6-5 and TRBJ2-5, with D possibly TRBD1 on 6 matching bases. CDR3 size: 13 residues. CDR1 is MNHEY and CDR2 is SVGAGI in the germline V gene. Deletions cut 8 bases from V and 5 bases from J, with 15 bases between. The CDR3 spells CASSVGTGETQYF. The CDR3 nucleotides are TGTGCCAGCTCGGTAGGAACAGGGGAGACCCAGTACTTC.

This chain connects TRBV19 to TRBJ1-3; D is unresolved. Per the germline V gene, CDR1 is LNHDA and CDR2 is SQIVND (reference sequence). The CDR3 length is 14 residues. The V gene lost 5 bases and the J gene lost 2 bases, with 10 bases spanning the gap. The CDR3 DNA reads as TGTGCCAGTAGTGTGTCCACAACTGGAAACACCATATATTTT. Residues: CASSVSTTGNTIYF.

The chain joins TRBV5-6 to TRBJ2-3; the D is unclear. This CDR3 contains 15 residues. V was pared by 2 bases and J by 3 bases, with 13 bases between. The germline V gene encodes CDR1 SGHDT and CDR2 YYEEEE. CDR3 DNA sequence: TGTGCCAGCAGCTTAGCCAACCCTGCTACAGATACGCAGTATTTT. Protein product: CASSLANPATDTQYF.

The chain joins TRBV15 to TRBJ1-3, with D uncertain. Per germline, CDR1 LNHNV and CDR2 YYDKDF (reference sequence). V shed 0 bases and J shed 0 bases, with 6 bases lying between them. The CDR3 is 15 amino acids. This chain's CDR3 is CATSRDSVSGNTIYF. The CDR3 DNA reads TGTGCCACCAGCAGAGATTCCGTCTCTGGAAACACCATATATTTT.

The chain has TRBV2 and TRBJ1-1; no clear D. This CDR3 region has 14 residues. Germline CDR1 SNHLY, CDR2 FYNNEI. V was clipped by 1 base and J by 0 bases, with 6 bases between them. CDR3 sequence reads: CASSEDSLNTEAFF. CDR3 DNA: TGTGCCAGCAGTGAAGACAGCCTGAACACTGAAGCTTTCTTT.